Listed below are T cell receptor beta chains from one sample, sequenced in a study of cytomegalovirus exposure and HLA in healthy donors. The protocol was immunoSEQ multiplex PCR, while the TCRdb copy is restricted to in-frame clones and leaves out a portion. The table lists approximately 170,000 clones, more than 60% of them singletons, with over 2.5% in the top ten. The sequenced sample was PBMCs. Receptors originate from a female donor in good health and CMV-seronegative. CDR3s include the opening cysteine and the closing phenylalanine or tryptophan. D genes are given only for firm matches. Clone size is stated in some rows and not others, as once, few, many or a class when expanded.

TRBV20-1,TRBJ2-2,.,.,CSAQKPGELFF,TGCAGTGCCCAGAAACCCGGGGAGCTGTTTTTT
TRBV30,TRBJ1-1,.,.,CAWSAGSGKAFF,TGTGCCTGGAGTGCTGGGTCGGGGAAAGCTTTCTTT
TRBV30,TRBJ1-5,.,.,CAWSRGSNQPQHF,TGTGCCTGGAGTAGGGGGAGCAATCAGCCCCAGCATTTT
TRBV30,TRBJ2-7,TRBD1,.,CAWSAGQGYEQYF,TGTGCCTGGAGTGCTGGACAGGGCTACGAGCAGTACTTC
TRBV7-6,TRBJ1-2,TRBD1,.,CASSSGQDYGYTF,TGTGCCAGCAGCTCAGGACAGGACTATGGCTACACCTTC
TRBV30,TRBJ2-3,.,.,CAWSVVGEGTDTQYF,TGTGCCTGGAGTGTAGTCGGGGAAGGCACAGATACGCAGTATTTT
TRBV5-8,TRBJ2-3,.,.,CASSLKVWLGSTDTQYF,TGTGCCAGCAGCTTGAAGGTTTGGCTCGGGAGCACAGATACGCAGTATTTT
TRBV7-3,TRBJ2-7,.,few,CASSLNAGGTYEQYF,TGTGCCAGCAGCTTAAACGCTGGCGGGACCTACGAGCAGTACTTC
TRBV19,TRBJ1-1,TRBD1,.,CASSIGQGLVEAFF,TGTGCCAGTAGTATCGGACAGGGGTTGGTTGAAGCTTTCTTT
TRBV27,TRBJ2-7,.,once,CASSFMRDYEQYF,TGTGCCAGCAGTTTCATGCGGGACTACGAGCAGTACTTC
TRBV19,TRBJ1-1,TRBD1,few,CASSNTGTGGRTEAFF,TGTGCCAGTAGTAACACCGGGACAGGGGGCCGGACTGAAGCTTTCTTT
TRBV5-6,TRBJ2-3,TRBD2,.,CASPPAGVGTDTQYF,TGTGCCAGCCCCCCAGCGGGAGTCGGCACAGATACGCAGTATTTT
TRBV7-3,TRBJ2-4,.,.,CASSLEQGGNIQYF,TGTGCCAGCAGCTTGGAACAGGGTGGAAACATTCAGTACTTC
TRBV29-1,TRBJ2-3,TRBD2,.,CSVLSLAGGLGDTQYF,TGCAGCGTCCTTTCACTAGCGGGGGGGCTGGGAGATACGCAGTATTTT
TRBV28,TRBJ1-6,.,.,CASSNYEGANNSPLHF,TGTGCCAGCAGTAACTACGAAGGGGCTAATAATTCACCCCTCCACTTT
TRBV4-2,TRBJ1-1,TRBD1,.,CASSSWTGLSTEAFF,TGTGCCAGCAGCTCCTGGACAGGGTTAAGTACTGAAGCTTTCTTT
TRBV10-1,TRBJ1-1,.,.,CASSESGSLNTEAFF,TGCGCCAGCAGTGAGTCGGGCAGCTTGAACACTGAAGCTTTCTTT
TRBV5-1,TRBJ1-2,TRBD1,.,CASSLDRGNYGYTF,TGCGCCAGCAGCTTAGACAGGGGGAACTATGGCTACACCTTC
TRBV28,TRBJ1-1,.,.,CASSVRVNTEAFF,TGTGCCAGCAGTGTACGGGTGAACACTGAAGCTTTCTTT
TRBV9,TRBJ1-2,.,few,CASSVAQGGNYGYTF,TGTGCCAGCAGCGTAGCTCAGGGTGGTAACTATGGCTACACCTTC
TRBV14,TRBJ2-7,.,.,CASSQGRGSYYEQYF,TGTGCCAGCAGCCAAGGGAGGGGCAGTTACTACGAGCAGTACTTC
TRBV7-9,TRBJ1-1,.,.,CASSPAGGENTEAFF,TGTGCCAGCAGCCCAGCCGGAGGGGAGAACACTGAAGCTTTCTTT
TRBV9,TRBJ1-1,.,few,CASSADTGMNTEAFF,TGTGCCAGCAGCGCAGATACAGGGATGAACACTGAAGCTTTCTTT
TRBV4-2,TRBJ2-3,.,few,CASSQVSGKTDTQYF,TGTGCCAGCAGCCAAGTTTCAGGGAAGACAGATACGCAGTATTTT
TRBV2,TRBJ1-2,.,.,CASSDPGQNYGYTF,TGTGCCAGCAGTGATCCGGGACAAAACTATGGCTACACCTTC
TRBV18,TRBJ2-1,TRBD2,.,CASSPLVAGGRNEQFF,TGTGCCAGCTCACCATTGGTAGCGGGGGGGCGGAATGAGCAGTTCTTC
TRBV5-6,TRBJ2-2,TRBD2,once,CASSFPSGDTGELFF,TGTGCCAGCAGCTTCCCTAGCGGTGACACCGGGGAGCTGTTTTTT
TRBV7-2,TRBJ1-2,.,.,CASSLGAGGYTF,TGTGCCAGCAGCTTAGGGGCAGGAGGCTACACCTTC
TRBV27,TRBJ1-5,.,.,CASSSGVGSNQPQHF,TGTGCCAGCAGTTCGGGGGTGGGGAGCAATCAGCCCCAGCATTTT